The 32 T cell receptor beta chains given below trace back to one sample, sequenced in a study of cytomegalovirus exposure and HLA in healthy donors. Profiling relied on immunoSEQ multiplex PCR, and the TCRdb table lists in-frame clones only, not all of them. This table holds 190,000 or so clones, 84% found once. Input material: PBMCs. These TCRs come from a woman under 40 in good health and CMV-seropositive.

The chain recombines TRBV10-2 with TRBJ1-3; unclear D gene. The CDR3 has 12 amino acids. CDR1 is WSHSY, CDR2 SAAADI, per germline. Trimming pared 4 bases from V and 11 bases from J, leaving 12 bases between. The CDR3 reads CASSAVSLAIYF. The CDR3 coding sequence is TGCGCCAGCAGTGCAGTCTCGTTGGCCATATATTTT.

This sequence joins TRBV5-6 and TRBJ2-7; weak D call: TRBD1 (5 bases). Trimming left V 4 bases short and J 6 bases short, with 14 bases between. This CDR3 is 13 amino acids long. CDR1 is SGHDT, CDR2 YYEEEE, per germline. Here the CDR3 reads CASSLSSGSEQYF. The CDR3 region has the DNA TGTGCCAGCAGCCTGTCCTCAGGGTCCGAGCAGTACTTC.

The chain has TRBV5-6 and TRBJ1-3; D unresolved. The V end was cut by 1 base, the J end by 0 bases, with 5 bases between. Germline CDR1 SGHDT, CDR2 YYEEEE. The length of the CDR3 is 14 residues. The CDR3: CASSLILSGNTIYF. For the CDR3, the DNA is TGTGCCAGCAGCTTGATCCTCTCTGGAAACACCATATATTTT.

The CDR3 protein is CASRGGSSEQYF. The CDR3, as DNA: TGTGCCAGCAGGGGGGGGTCTTCCGAGCAGTACTTC. The chain recombines TRBV28 with TRBJ2-7; 7 nucleotides align to TRBD2. The V and J ends lost 6 bases and 6 bases, in that order; junction bases with no gene match: 5. Germline loops: CDR1 MDHEN, CDR2 SYDVKM. The CDR3 runs 12 residues. Full variable domain (rest looked up from reference TRBV28 and TRBJ2-7): DVKVTQSSRYLVKRTGEKVFLECVQDMDHENMFWYRQDPGLGLRLIYFSYDVKMKEKGDIPEGYSVSREKKERFSLILESASTNQTSMYLCASRGGSSEQYFGPGTRLTVT.

The rearrangement uses TRBV6-1 and TRBJ2-4; D perhaps matches TRBD2 (5 bases). The CDR3 length is 17 residues. The germline V gene has CDR1 MNHNS and CDR2 SASEGT. Trimming stripped 1 base from V and 3 bases from J, with 16 bases between. The CDR3 loop reads CASSEVRSSYDKNIQYF. The CDR3 bases are TGTGCCAGCAGTGAAGTTAGGTCTAGCTATGACAAAAACATTCAGTACTTC.

This chain links TRBV29-1 with TRBJ2-7; D gene ambiguous. This CDR3 has 13 residues. V was cut by 5 bases and J by 0 bases, with 11 bases left in between. Germline-derived CDR1 and CDR2 are SQVTM and ANQGSEA. The CDR3 bases are TGCAGCGTTAGAGAGAGGAGCTCCTACGAGCAGTACTTC. This codes for CSVRERSSYEQYF.

The CDR3 sequence is CASSAAGLSYEQYF. The DNA of the CDR3 is TGCGCCAGCTCTGCCGCGGGACTTTCCTACGAGCAGTACTTC. The chain joins TRBV5-1 to TRBJ2-7, with a weak D call TRBD2 (6 bases). V was shortened by 7 bases and J by 1 base, with 15 bases between the two germline ends. Germline CDR1 SGHRS, CDR2 YFSETQ. The CDR3 consists of 14 residues.

The chain recombines TRBV11-2 with TRBJ2-7; D is possibly TRBD1 (6 bases). The V gene lost 5 bases and the J gene lost 0 bases, with 14 bases spanning the gap. The CDR3 sequence is 15 residues long. CDR1 is SGHAT and CDR2 is FQNNGV in the germline V gene. This CDR3 is CASSQRDMGSYEQYF. CDR3 sequence (DNA): TGTGCCAGCAGCCAACGGGACATGGGCTCCTACGAGCAGTACTTC.

The V gene is TRBV6-5, the J gene TRBJ2-7; 9 positions match TRBD2. CDR3 length: 16 amino acids. Germline V gene data show CDR1 as MNHEY and CDR2 as SVGAGI. Trimming cost V 3 bases and J 3 bases; bases outside gene matches: 9. The CDR3: CASSYNGGTSIYEQYF. The CDR3 coding sequence is TGTGCCAGCAGTTATAATGGAGGGACTAGCATCTACGAGCAGTACTTC.

V and J are TRBV10-3 and TRBJ1-1, with D maybe TRBD1 (6 bases). CDR1 is ENHRY and CDR2 is SYGVKD in the germline V gene. The CDR3 consists of 15 residues. V was shortened by 1 base and J by 5 bases, with 14 bases between the two germline ends. This CDR3 reads CAISEWGLTGTEAFF. CDR3 DNA sequence: TGTGCCATCAGTGAGTGGGGGCTGACGGGGACTGAAGCTTTCTTT.

This sequence joins TRBV6-4 and TRBJ1-2; D not resolved. V was cut by 6 bases and J by 7 bases, with 15 bases left in between. Germline V gene sequence: CDR1 MRHNA, CDR2 SNTAGT. The length of the CDR3 is 13 residues. CDR3 in amino acids: CASRMDFGAGYTF. CDR3 bases: TGTGCCAGCAGGATGGACTTTGGAGCTGGCTACACCTTC.

This chain joins TRBV6-1 and TRBJ2-5; TRBD1 matches 7 bases. The V gene's germline CDR1 is MNHNS and CDR2 SASEGT. The V segment lost 10 bases and the J segment 5 bases; nucleotides outside the gene matches: 13. This CDR3 has 14 residues. The CDR3 loop is CAIARGTELETQYF. Here the CDR3 DNA reads TGTGCCATTGCTCGAGGGACAGAGCTGGAGACCCAGTACTTC.

The chain recombines TRBV2 with TRBJ1-3; 7 bases agree with TRBD1. Germline trimming cut 1 base from V and 0 bases from J; bases unmatched to any gene: 6. The CDR3 sequence is 17 residues long. CDR1 and CDR2 from the germline V gene are SNHLY and FYNNEI. As DNA, the CDR3 is TGTGCCAGCAGTGAAGAGGGGGGACAGTACTCTGGAAACACCATATATTTT. Translation gives CASSEEGGQYSGNTIYF.

J is TRBJ2-7 and V is TRBV5-1; 7 bases agree with TRBD1. Germline V gene data show CDR1 as SGHRS and CDR2 as YFSETQ. The CDR3 is 13 residues long. J was trimmed by 1 base and V by 7 bases; bases with no gene match: 5. The CDR3 protein is CASEGQISYEQYF. CDR3 in DNA: TGCGCCAGCGAGGGACAGATTTCCTACGAGCAGTACTTC.

The chain has TRBV25-1 and TRBJ2-4, with TRBD2 as a possible D gene (5 bases). This CDR3 is built from 15 residues. The V and J ends lost 0 bases and 2 bases respectively, with 8 bases between them. Germline CDR1 MGHDK, CDR2 SYGVNS. The DNA for the CDR3 is TGTGCCAGCAGTGAATATGGGGAGACCAAAAACATTCAGTACTTC. Translated: CASSEYGETKNIQYF.

The V call is TRBV20-1, the J call TRBJ2-2, with D unresolved. Trimming removed 5 bases from V and 6 bases from J, with 7 bases in between. The CDR3 runs 11 residues. Germline CDR1 DFQATT, CDR2 SNEGSKA (reference sequence). CDR3 coding DNA: TGCAGTGCTGCTAGATCCGGGGAGCTGTTTTTT. Translation gives CSAARSGELFF.

This clone was counted only a few times. J is TRBJ1-1 and V is TRBV5-1; D perhaps matches TRBD1 (6 bases). The CDR3 has 16 residues. V lost 5 bases and J lost 0, with 17 bases in between. The germline V gene has CDR1 SGHRS and CDR2 YFSETQ. For the CDR3, the DNA is TGCGCCAGCAGACCCAGGGGTTTTGGGATGAACACTGAAGCTTTCTTT. This codes for CASRPRGFGMNTEAFF.

The chain carries TRBV10-3 and TRBJ2-2; possibly TRBD2 for D (5 bases). V lost 10 bases and J 3 bases, leaving 9 bases between the germline ends. Germline lookup yields CDR1 ENHRY and CDR2 SYGVKD. The CDR3 loop spans 12 amino acids. The CDR3, as DNA: TGTGCCACAGAGGGAGACACCGGGGAGCTGTTTTTT. As protein: CATEGDTGELFF.

V and J are TRBV5-1 and TRBJ2-3, with 13 bases lining up with TRBD2. This CDR3 comprises 18 residues. The V and J ends lost 4 bases and 4 bases, in that order; junction bases with no gene match: 12. CDR1 and CDR2 (germline): SGHRS, YFSETQ. The CDR3 region has the DNA TGCGCCAGCAGCGGGAGGCTAAGGACTAGCGGGAGCCCAGATACGCAGTATTTT. This sequence encodes CASSGRLRTSGSPDTQYF.

J is TRBJ1-4 and V is TRBV6-1; 8 bases fit TRBD1. The CDR3 contains 15 residues. Germline CDR1 reads MNHNS; CDR2 reads SASEGT. V gave up 8 bases and J gave up 7 bases; unmatched junction bases: 12. The CDR3 bases are TGTGCCAGCGAAATAAGGACAGGGTCACTTGAAAAACTGTTTTTT. Its translation is CASEIRTGSLEKLFF.

The gene calls are TRBV19 and TRBJ1-1; 7 positions match TRBD1. The CDR3 extends over 11 amino acids. V shed 9 bases and J 10 bases; nucleotides not matched to a gene: 8. Per germline, CDR1 LNHDA and CDR2 SQIVND (reference sequence). The CDR3 DNA reads TGTGCCAGCGTCGACAGGGACGGAGCTTTCTTT. Protein: CASVDRDGAFF.

The V gene is TRBV6-6, the J gene TRBJ2-1; 7 positions match TRBD1. The CDR3 runs 14 residues. V shed 2 bases, J shed 4 bases, and the junction held 2 bases outside the gene matches. The germline V gene encodes CDR1 MNHNY and CDR2 SVGAGI (reference sequence). The CDR3 DNA sequence: TGTGCCAGCAGTTACCGGGACAGATACAATGAGCAGTTCTTC. It codes for CASSYRDRYNEQFF.

The genes are TRBV9 and TRBJ1-5, with TRBD1 identical over 8 bases. CDR1 and CDR2 from the germline V gene are SGDLS and YYNGEE. The CDR3 is made up of 14 amino acids. V was clipped by 7 bases and J by 5 bases; unmatched bases: 8. The CDR3: CASGSGGADQPQHF. CDR3 DNA sequence: TGTGCCAGCGGGTCAGGGGGCGCAGATCAGCCCCAGCATTTT.

The genes are TRBV29-1 and TRBJ2-3; 10 bases match TRBD2. With V trimmed by 0 bases and J by 5 bases, 17 bases remained unmatched. Germline V gives CDR1 SQVTM, CDR2 ANQGSEA. This CDR3 is built from 19 residues. CDR3 sequence: CSVEDPTSGRAGWVDTQYF. The CDR3 coding sequence is TGCAGCGTTGAAGATCCCACGAGCGGGAGGGCCGGGTGGGTAGATACGCAGTATTTT.

The chain combines TRBV20-1 with TRBJ2-3, with 8 bases lining up with TRBD1. The J segment lost 13 bases and the V segment lost 5 bases, leaving 8 bases of the junction unmatched. This CDR3 is 11 amino acids long. Germline CDR1 is DFQATT and CDR2 is SNEGSKA (reference sequence). Written as DNA, the CDR3 is TGCAGTGCTGCTCGGGGACAGGACAAGTATTTT. This sequence encodes CSAARGQDKYF.

J is TRBJ1-5 and V is TRBV18, with D possibly being TRBD1 (6 bases). The germline gives CDR1 KGHSH, CDR2 LQKENI. Trimming removed 2 bases at V and 3 bases at J, with 14 bases between. CDR3 length: 16 amino acids. The CDR3 nucleotides read TGTGCCAGCTCACCAGGGGCAGGGGTTACCAATCAGCCCCAGCATTTT. This encodes CASSPGAGVTNQPQHF. Based on the CDR3 plus reference TRBV18 and TRBJ1-5, the full variable domain is NAGVMQNPRHLVRRRGQEARLRCSPMKGHSHVYWYRQLPEEGLKFMVYLQKENIIDESGMPKERFSAEFPKEGPSILRIQQVVRGDSAAYFCASSPGAGVTNQPQHFGDGTRLSIL.

This clone has only a few counts. This chain joins TRBV7-2 and TRBJ2-7, with 8 bases that match TRBD1. V was clipped by 5 bases and J by 2 bases; unmatched bases: 8. Germline CDR1 reads SGHTA; CDR2 reads FQGNSA. This CDR3 contains 15 residues. The CDR3 reads CASSPRTGIAYEQYF. The CDR3, as DNA: TGTGCCAGCAGCCCTAGGACAGGGATCGCCTACGAGCAGTACTTC.

The J gene is TRBJ1-1, the V gene TRBV18; D unclear. V lost 4 bases and J lost 3, with 6 bases in between. The CDR3 spans 12 residues. CDR1 KGHSH and CDR2 LQKENI come from the germline V gene. Here the CDR3 DNA reads TGTGCCAGCTCACGGCTAGACACTGAAGCTTTCTTT. Protein product: CASSRLDTEAFF.

V usage is TRBV7-8 and J usage is TRBJ1-2; D is perhaps TRBD1 (5 bases). Germline values: CDR1 SGHVS, CDR2 FQNEAQ. V lost 1 base, J lost 4 bases, and 10 bases lay in between. This CDR3 has 14 amino acids. CDR3 sequence (DNA): TGTGCCAGCAGCTTAGAGGGACTTATCTATGGCTACACCTTC. Protein sequence: CASSLEGLIYGYTF. Based on the CDR3 plus reference TRBV7-8 and TRBJ1-2, the full variable domain is GAGVSQSPRYKVAKRGQDVALRCDPISGHVSLFWYQQALGQGPEFLTYFQNEAQLDKSGLPSDRFFAERPEGSVSTLKIQRTQQEDSAVYLCASSLEGLIYGYTFGSGTRLTVV.

The genes are TRBV27 and TRBJ2-2; 10 positions match TRBD1. This CDR3 has 18 residues. Trimming at V came to 10 bases and at J to 0 bases, leaving 14 bases not matched to a gene. Germline CDR1 and CDR2: MNHEY and SMNVEV (reference sequence). The CDR3 sequence is CATSPGTGEPANTGELFF. The CDR3 DNA sequence: TGTGCCACCAGCCCCGGGACAGGGGAGCCCGCGAACACCGGGGAGCTGTTTTTT.

V usage is TRBV2 and J usage is TRBJ2-2; no reliable D call. The length of the CDR3 is 13 residues. From germline, CDR1 is SNHLY and CDR2 FYNNEI. Trimming removed 3 bases at V and 0 bases at J, with 2 bases between. CDR3 loop: CASSDANTGELFF. CDR3 DNA sequence: TGTGCCAGCAGTGACGCGAACACCGGGGAGCTGTTTTTT.

V and J are TRBV10-3 and TRBJ2-3, with no clear D. The CDR3 is 12 amino acids. The germline CDR1 and CDR2 sequences are ENHRY and SYGVKD. V was cut by 1 base and J by 6 bases, with 5 bases left in between. As DNA, the CDR3 is TGTGCCATCAGTGAGTTATCCGATACGCAGTATTTT. It is translated as CAISELSDTQYF.